Below, 19 T cell receptor beta chains from the same sample are listed, as sequenced in a study of blood T cell repertoires in COVID-19. The assay was immunoSEQ multiplex PCR, and TCRdb's table has in-frame clones only and misses some. Of approximately 150,000 clones in the sample, over 75% were seen once. The sample was peripheral blood. The origin of the receptors is a man between 70 and 80 years old who had recovered from COVID-19.

This chain links TRBV10-1 with TRBJ2-7; 7 bases are a match to TRBD2. There are 12 residues in the CDR3. With V trimmed by 8 bases and J by 6 bases, 7 bases remained unmatched. Germline V CDR1 and CDR2: WNHNN, SYGVQD (reference sequence). CDR3 in amino acids: CASSATGGEQYF. CDR3 bases: TGCGCCAGCTCCGCGACGGGGGGCGAGCAGTACTTC.

The gene calls are TRBV18 and TRBJ2-7, with 8 bases fitting TRBD1. The J segment lost 4 bases and the V segment lost 5 bases, leaving 4 bases of the junction unmatched. The CDR3 runs 13 residues. CDR1 and CDR2 (germline): KGHSH, LQKENI. For the CDR3, the DNA is TGTGCCAGCTCATCGACAGGGGCGTACGAGCAGTACTTC. It yields the protein CASSSTGAYEQYF.

The sample holds one count of this clone. The DNA of the CDR3 is TGTGCCAGCAGCGCGGACAGGGAGGGTGAAAAACTGTTTTTT. Protein product: CASSADREGEKLFF. This rearrangement joins TRBV28 to TRBJ1-4; TRBD1 aligns across 8 bases. This CDR3 comprises 14 residues. Germline V gene data show CDR1 as MDHEN and CDR2 as SYDVKM. Losses at the gene ends were 6 bases for V and 7 bases for J; bases not matched to a gene: 7.

This rearrangement joins TRBV19 to TRBJ2-5; a weak D match, TRBD1 (5 bases). Germline CDR1 reads LNHDA; CDR2 reads SQIVND (reference sequence). Between the trimmed V and J ends, which lost 1 base and 5 bases, there was a span of 14 bases. CDR3 length: 15 residues. Here the CDR3 reads CASSIGGGSGETQYF. CDR3 coding DNA: TGTGCCAGTAGTATAGGGGGCGGCTCCGGGGAGACCCAGTACTTC.

This clone was seen a single time. The genes are TRBV5-5 and TRBJ1-1; 8 bases match TRBD1. The trim removed 1 base at V and 1 base at J, leaving 9 bases unmatched. The CDR3 length is 17 residues. Germline values: CDR1 SGHKS, CDR2 YYEKEE (reference sequence). The CDR3 sequence is CASSLRPRGQGNTEAFF. The CDR3, as DNA: TGTGCCAGCAGCTTGCGTCCCAGGGGGCAGGGGAACACTGAAGCTTTCTTT.

The rearrangement uses TRBV7-9 and TRBJ2-2, with 10 bases lining up with TRBD1. The junction had 5 bases not matched to a gene; V was cut back by 5 bases and J by 2 bases. The germline CDR1 and CDR2 sequences are SEHNR and FQNEAQ (reference sequence). The CDR3 consists of 16 residues. CDR3 in DNA: TGTGCCAGCAGCCCACGGACAGGGGGAAACACCGGGGAGCTGTTTTTT. Its protein is CASSPRTGGNTGELFF.

The chain combines TRBV10-3 with TRBJ2-3, with 9 positions matching TRBD1. V trimming: 3 bases; J trimming: 6 bases; junction bases outside the gene matches: 13. CDR3 size: 17 residues. Germline CDR1 reads ENHRY; CDR2 reads SYGVKD. CDR3 in amino acids: CAISELLKGQGSDTQYF. In DNA form, the CDR3 reads TGTGCCATCAGTGAACTTCTGAAGGGACAGGGTTCCGATACGCAGTATTTT.

This chain connects TRBV7-9 to TRBJ2-1; 14 bases are shared with TRBD2. CDR1 is SEHNR and CDR2 is FQNEAQ in the germline V gene (reference sequence). V shed 5 bases, J shed 4 bases, and the junction held 7 bases outside the gene matches. This CDR3 contains 17 residues. This chain's CDR3 is CASSPGTSGSRYNEQFF. CDR3 sequence (DNA): TGTGCCAGCAGCCCCGGGACTAGCGGGAGTCGGTACAATGAGCAGTTCTTC.

The chain recombines TRBV5-6 with TRBJ1-2; D remains ambiguous. Germline-derived CDR1 and CDR2 are SGHDT and YYEEEE. The V and J ends lost 0 bases and 5 bases respectively, with 5 bases between them. This CDR3 is built from 12 residues. CDR3 bases: TGTGCCAGCAGCTTGGGGGCGTATGGCTACACCTTC. It yields the protein CASSLGAYGYTF.

The chain is built from TRBV18 and TRBJ2-7; 8 bases line up with TRBD2. Germline V CDR1 and CDR2: KGHSH, LQKENI. The CDR3 runs to 15 residues. After removal of 3 bases from V and 2 bases from J, the junction contained 6 bases not matched to a gene. The CDR3 region is CASSPGSGIAYEQYF. CDR3 nucleotides: TGTGCCAGCTCACCGGGTAGCGGGATCGCCTACGAGCAGTACTTC.

The chain recombines TRBV3-1 (or the pseudogene TRBV3-2) with TRBJ1-1, with D maybe TRBD1 (6 bases). Germline V CDR1 and CDR2: LGHDT, YNNKEL (reference sequence). Deletions cut 8 bases from V and 0 bases from J, with 10 bases between. The CDR3 contains 13 residues. The DNA of the CDR3 is TGTGCCAGCTCCGGGACACTGAACACTGAAGCTTTCTTT. Amino acids: CASSGTLNTEAFF.

The rearrangement uses TRBV6-5 and TRBJ1-5; possible D gene TRBD1, 6 bases. The CDR3 is 14 amino acids. The V gene lost 6 bases and the J gene lost 4 bases, with 13 bases spanning the gap. The V gene's germline CDR1 is MNHEY and CDR2 SVGAGI. The CDR3 sequence is CASSLTGTNQPQHF. CDR3 nucleotide sequence: TGTGCCAGCAGCTTGACAGGAACGAATCAGCCCCAGCATTTT.

The rearrangement uses TRBV6-6 and TRBJ1-1, with 8 bases lining up with TRBD1. This CDR3 region has 14 residues. The germline V gene has CDR1 MNHNY and CDR2 SVGAGI (reference sequence). The trim removed 5 bases at V and 2 bases at J, leaving 4 bases unmatched. CDR3 in amino acids: CASSPDRGNTEAFF. The DNA for the CDR3 is TGTGCCAGCAGTCCCGACAGGGGCAACACTGAAGCTTTCTTT.

The V and J genes are TRBV7-2 and TRBJ2-1, with TRBD1 as a possible D gene (6 bases). The CDR3 has 14 residues. The V end lost 5 bases, the J end lost 6 bases, and 14 bases lay between the germline ends. CDR1 SGHTA and CDR2 FQGNSA come from the germline V gene. The CDR3 coding sequence is TGTGCCAGCAGCCGTGGGGCAGGGGCCAATGAGCAGTTCTTC. Its translation is CASSRGAGANEQFF.

The chain carries TRBV4-1 and TRBJ1-6; D possibly corresponds to TRBD1 (5 bases). The V gene's germline CDR1 is MGHRA and CDR2 YSYEKL. CDR3 length: 15 amino acids. V lost 0 bases and J 8 bases, leaving 11 bases between the germline ends. The DNA for the CDR3 is TGCGCCAGCAGCCAAGAACCCAGGGAGGATTCACCCCTCCACTTT. Encoded protein: CASSQEPREDSPLHF.

This chain uses TRBV10-1 with TRBJ2-7, with 9 nucleotides matching TRBD1. Germline-derived CDR1 and CDR2 are WNHNN and SYGVQD (reference sequence). The junction had 3 bases not matched to a gene; V was cut back by 5 bases and J by 1 base. CDR3 length equals 14 residues. The CDR3 bases are TGCGCCAGCAGTCGGGACAGGGTATCCTACGAGCAGTACTTC. This translates into CASSRDRVSYEQYF.

V usage is TRBV5-1 and J usage is TRBJ2-1, with 8 positions matching TRBD2. V lost 0 bases, J lost 2 bases, and 4 bases stayed unmatched. This CDR3 spans 16 amino acids. Germline CDR1 and CDR2: SGHRS and YFSETQ. The DNA of the CDR3 is TGCGCCAGCAGCTTGGGTAGCGGGGACCCCTACAATGAGCAGTTCTTC. Translating gives CASSLGSGDPYNEQFF.

V and J are TRBV19 and TRBJ2-1; 12 bases map to TRBD2. J lost 9 bases, V lost 4 bases, and 4 bases had no gene match. The V gene's germline CDR1 is LNHDA and CDR2 SQIVND (reference sequence). The CDR3 has 14 amino acids. The CDR3 region is CASSTSGRASEQFF. The CDR3 bases are TGTGCCAGTAGTACTAGCGGGAGGGCCAGTGAGCAGTTCTTC. Supplemented by reference TRBV19 and TRBJ2-1, the full variable domain reads DGGITQSPKYLFRKEGQNVTLSCEQNLNHDAMYWYRQDPGQGLRLIYYSQIVNDFQKGDIAEGYSVSREKKESFPLTVTSAQKNPTAFYLCASSTSGRASEQFFGPGTRLTVL.

The chain has TRBV9 and TRBJ1-2; D is unclear. The CDR3 length is 15 residues. Trimming cost V 0 bases and J 5 bases, with 14 bases left between them. Germline assignment: CDR1 SGDLS and CDR2 YYNGEE. This CDR3 reads CASSVETGSGYGYTF. The CDR3, as DNA: TGTGCCAGCAGCGTAGAGACGGGTTCTGGGTATGGCTACACCTTC.